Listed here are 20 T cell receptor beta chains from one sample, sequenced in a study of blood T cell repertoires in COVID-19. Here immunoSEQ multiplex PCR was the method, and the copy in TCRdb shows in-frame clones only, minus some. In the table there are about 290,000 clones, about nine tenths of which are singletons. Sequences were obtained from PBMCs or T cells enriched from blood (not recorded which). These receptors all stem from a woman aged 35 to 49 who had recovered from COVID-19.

CDR3 protein: CASSITFLGRSHEQYF. The CDR3 nucleotides are TGTGCCAGTAGTATAACATTCCTCGGGAGGTCCCACGAGCAGTACTTC. V usage is TRBV19 and J usage is TRBJ2-7; 7 bases map to TRBD2. This CDR3 comprises 16 residues. V gave up 2 bases and J gave up 5 bases; unmatched junction bases: 12. Germline lookup yields CDR1 LNHDA and CDR2 SQIVND (reference sequence).

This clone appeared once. The CDR3: CASSLLPRGSETQYF. Written as DNA, the CDR3 is TGCGCCAGCAGCTTGTTGCCCCGGGGGTCAGAGACCCAGTACTTC. The chain is built from TRBV5-1 and TRBJ2-5; D is possibly TRBD2 (6 bases). Germline V lookup: CDR1 SGHRS, CDR2 YFSETQ. Trimming took 1 base from V and 4 from J, leaving 14 bases between them. CDR3 length equals 15 residues.

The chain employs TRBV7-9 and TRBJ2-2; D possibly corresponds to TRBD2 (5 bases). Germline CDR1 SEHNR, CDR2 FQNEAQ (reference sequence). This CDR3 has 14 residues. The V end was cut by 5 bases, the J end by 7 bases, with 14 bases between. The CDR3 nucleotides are TGTGCCAGCAGCCGAATGGGGAGCTACGGGGAGCTGTTTTTT. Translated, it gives CASSRMGSYGELFF.

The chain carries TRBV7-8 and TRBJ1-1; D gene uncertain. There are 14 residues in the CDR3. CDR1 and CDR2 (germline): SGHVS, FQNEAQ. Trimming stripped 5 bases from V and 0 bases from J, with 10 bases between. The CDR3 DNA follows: TGTGCCAGCAGCACCCGGGGAATGAACACTGAAGCTTTCTTT. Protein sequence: CASSTRGMNTEAFF.

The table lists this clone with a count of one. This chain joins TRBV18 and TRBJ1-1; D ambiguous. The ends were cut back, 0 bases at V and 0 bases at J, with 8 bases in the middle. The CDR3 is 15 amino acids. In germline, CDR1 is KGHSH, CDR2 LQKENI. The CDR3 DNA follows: TGTGCCAGCTCACCACCCCCAGGCGTGAACACTGAAGCTTTCTTT. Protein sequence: CASSPPPGVNTEAFF.

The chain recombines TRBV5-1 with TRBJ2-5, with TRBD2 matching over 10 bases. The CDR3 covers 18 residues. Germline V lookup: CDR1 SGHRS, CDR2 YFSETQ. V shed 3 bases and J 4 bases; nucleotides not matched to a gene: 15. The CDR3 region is CASSSRGGNWTSGETQYF. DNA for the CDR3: TGCGCCAGCAGCTCACGAGGGGGCAATTGGACTAGCGGAGAGACCCAGTACTTC.

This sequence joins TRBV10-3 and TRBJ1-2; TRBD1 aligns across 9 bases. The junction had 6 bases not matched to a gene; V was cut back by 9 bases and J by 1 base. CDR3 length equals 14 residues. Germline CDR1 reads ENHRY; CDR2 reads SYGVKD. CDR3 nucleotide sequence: TGTGCCATTAAGGGGGGACAGGGTAACTATGGCTACACCTTC. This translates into CAIKGGQGNYGYTF.

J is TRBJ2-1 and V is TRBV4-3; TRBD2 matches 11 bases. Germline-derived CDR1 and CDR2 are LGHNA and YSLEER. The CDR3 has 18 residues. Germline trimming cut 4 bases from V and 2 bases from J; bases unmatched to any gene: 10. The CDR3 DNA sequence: TGCGCCAGCAGCCTAAACTACGGGACTAGCGGACCCTACAATGAGCAGTTCTTC. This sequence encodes CASSLNYGTSGPYNEQFF.

The CDR3 DNA is TGTGCCAGCAGTTTACTCCCCAGGGCGGACACTGAAGCTTTCTTT. Protein: CASSLLPRADTEAFF. The rearrangement joins TRBV27 to TRBJ1-1; possibly TRBD1 for D (5 bases). Germline CDR1 is MNHEY and CDR2 is SMNVEV (reference sequence). V lost 2 bases, J lost 3 bases, and 13 bases lay in between. The CDR3 has 15 residues.

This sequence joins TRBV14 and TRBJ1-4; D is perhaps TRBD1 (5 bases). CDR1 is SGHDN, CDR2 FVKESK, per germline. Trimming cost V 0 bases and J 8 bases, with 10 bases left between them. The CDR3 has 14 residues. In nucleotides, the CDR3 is TGTGCCAGCAGCCAAGACAGGGTTGAAGAAAAACTGTTTTTT. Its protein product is CASSQDRVEEKLFF.

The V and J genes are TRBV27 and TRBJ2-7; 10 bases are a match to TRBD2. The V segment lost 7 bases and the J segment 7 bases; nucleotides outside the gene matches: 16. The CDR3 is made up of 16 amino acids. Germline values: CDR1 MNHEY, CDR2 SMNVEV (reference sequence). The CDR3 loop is CASNPWGLAGVGEQYF. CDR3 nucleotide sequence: TGTGCCAGCAATCCATGGGGCCTAGCGGGAGTTGGAGAGCAGTACTTC.

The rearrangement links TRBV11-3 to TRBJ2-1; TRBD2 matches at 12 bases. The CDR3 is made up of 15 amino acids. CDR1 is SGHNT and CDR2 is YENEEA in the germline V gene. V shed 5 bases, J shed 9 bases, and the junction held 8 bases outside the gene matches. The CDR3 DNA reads TGTGCCAGCAGCCACGGCCTAGCGGGAGGGACTGAGCAGTTCTTC. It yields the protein CASSHGLAGGTEQFF.

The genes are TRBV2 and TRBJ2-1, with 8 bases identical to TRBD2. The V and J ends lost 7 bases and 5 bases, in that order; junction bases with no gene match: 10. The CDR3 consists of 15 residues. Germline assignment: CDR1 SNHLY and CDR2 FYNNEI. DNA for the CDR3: TGTGCCAGCACAGAGACCGGGGGGGCCGACAATGAGCAGTTCTTC. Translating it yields CASTETGGADNEQFF.

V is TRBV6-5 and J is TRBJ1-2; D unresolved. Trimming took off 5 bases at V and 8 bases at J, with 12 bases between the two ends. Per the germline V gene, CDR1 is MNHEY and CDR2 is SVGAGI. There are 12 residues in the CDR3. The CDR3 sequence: CASSPRLSGYTF. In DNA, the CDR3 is TGTGCCAGCAGTCCACGACTGAGCGGCTACACCTTC.

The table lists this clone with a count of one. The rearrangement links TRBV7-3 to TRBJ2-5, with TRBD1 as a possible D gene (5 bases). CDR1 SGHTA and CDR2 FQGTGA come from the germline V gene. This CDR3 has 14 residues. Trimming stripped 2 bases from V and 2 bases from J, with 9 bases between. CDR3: CASSLDSNQETQYF. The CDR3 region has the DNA TGTGCCAGCAGCTTAGACAGTAATCAAGAGACCCAGTACTTC.

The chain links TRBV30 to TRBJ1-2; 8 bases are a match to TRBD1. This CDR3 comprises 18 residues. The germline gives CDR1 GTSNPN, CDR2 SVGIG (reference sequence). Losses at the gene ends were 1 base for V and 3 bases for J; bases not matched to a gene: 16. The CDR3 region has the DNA TGTGCCTGGAGTGCAAGGGCAATGAGGCAGGGGGCAGACTATGGCTACACCTTC. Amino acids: CAWSARAMRQGADYGYTF.

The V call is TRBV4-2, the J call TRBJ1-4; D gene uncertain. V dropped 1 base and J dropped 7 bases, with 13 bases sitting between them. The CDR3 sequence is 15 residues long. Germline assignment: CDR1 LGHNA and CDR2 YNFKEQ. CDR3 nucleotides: TGTGCCAGCAGCCAAGCGGGGAGCGGAGGTGAAAAACTGTTTTTT. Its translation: CASSQAGSGGEKLFF.

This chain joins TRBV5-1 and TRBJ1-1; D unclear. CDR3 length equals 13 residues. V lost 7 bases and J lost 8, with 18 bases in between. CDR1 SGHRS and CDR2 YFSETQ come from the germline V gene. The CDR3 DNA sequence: TGCGCCAGCGCCAAGCGAGAGTCGGGGGAAGCTTTCTTT. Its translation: CASAKRESGEAFF.

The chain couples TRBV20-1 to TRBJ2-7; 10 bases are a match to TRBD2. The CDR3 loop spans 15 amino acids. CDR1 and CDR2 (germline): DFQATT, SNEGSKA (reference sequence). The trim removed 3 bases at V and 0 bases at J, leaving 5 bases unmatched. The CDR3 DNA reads TGCAGTGCTAGTGCTAGCGGGGGATTCTCCTACGAGCAGTACTTC. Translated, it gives CSASASGGFSYEQYF.

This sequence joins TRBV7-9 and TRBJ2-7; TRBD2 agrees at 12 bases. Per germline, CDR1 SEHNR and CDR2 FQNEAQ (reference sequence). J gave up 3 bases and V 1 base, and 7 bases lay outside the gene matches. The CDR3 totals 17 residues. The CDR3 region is CASSLGTSGILVYEQYF. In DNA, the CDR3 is TGTGCCAGCAGCTTAGGGACTAGCGGGATTCTAGTCTACGAGCAGTACTTC.